The rows below give T cell receptor beta chains drawn from one sample of a study of control samples from healthy donors and cancer patients. Sequencing used immunoSEQ multiplex PCR; TCRdb keeps in-frame clones, though not all of them. The sample lists about 140,000 clones; about 90% were seen once. What was sequenced was blood. The receptors were gathered from a man aged 18 to 30 in good health. The CDR3 runs from the conserved cysteine through the conserved F or W. A D gene is named only where the DNA matches it firmly. Expanded clones get a size class; other rows say once, few or many, or leave the size out.

- | - | TRBJ1-5 | TRBV2 | TGTGCCAGCAGTGATAGCCCGGGGGGCAATCAGCCCCAGCATTTT | CASSDSPGGNQPQHF
- | TRBD1 | TRBJ1-2 | TRBV6-5 | TGTGCCAGCAGCCGTTACAGGGGGGAGAGAAATGGCTACACCTTC | CASSRYRGERNGYTF
- | - | TRBJ2-1 | TRBV7-9 | TGTGCCAGCAGCTTAGTGTCGTCAGGAACCTTAAATGAGCAGTTCTTC | CASSLVSSGTLNEQFF
few | - | TRBJ2-2 | TRBV4-1 | TGCGCCAGCAGCCAAGATAGGGCACCCACGAACACCGGGGAGCTGTTTTTT | CASSQDRAPTNTGELFF
- | - | TRBJ1-6 | TRBV9 | TGTGCCAGCAGCGTAGTTGGGGCAGGGAATTCACCCCTCCACTTT | CASSVVGAGNSPLHF
- | - | TRBJ1-5 | TRBV7-2 | TGTGCCAGCAGCCTTCCGGGACACACTCAGCCCCAGCATTTT | CASSLPGHTQPQHF
once | TRBD2 | TRBJ2-3 | TRBV19 | TGTGCCAGTACCCACCGCGGGGGTCCCCCAGATACGCAGTATTTT | CASTHRGGPPDTQYF
- | - | TRBJ1-3 | TRBV4-1 | TGCGCCAGCCGCCCCGAGCCGGCAACCGGAAACACCATATATTTT | CASRPEPATGNTIYF
once | - | TRBJ1-5 | TRBV4-3 | TGCGCCAGCAGCCAAGATGGGATAGGTCAGCCCCAGCATTTT | CASSQDGIGQPQHF
- | - | TRBJ2-7 | TRBV4-3 | TGCGCCAGCAGCCAAGGAGTCAGGTCAACCTACGAGCAGTACTTC | CASSQGVRSTYEQYF
- | - | TRBJ1-2 | TRBV27 | TGTGCCAGCAGTTTAACGCCGCAGGGGAATGGCTACACCTTC | CASSLTPQGNGYTF
once | - | TRBJ1-5 | TRBV27 | TGTGCCAGCAGTTTATCGGTCAGTAGCAATCAGCCCCAGCATTTT | CASSLSVSSNQPQHF
few | - | TRBJ1-1 | TRBV10-3 | TGTGCCATCAGTGAGTCGGGGGGGATGAACACTGAAGCTTTCTTT | CAISESGGMNTEAFF
- | TRBD1 | TRBJ2-2 | TRBV19 | TGTGCCAGTGATGAAGGGGGCTCCGGGGAGCTGTTTTTT | CASDEGGSGELFF
- | TRBD1 | TRBJ1-5 | TRBV6-5 | TGTGCCAGCAGTATGGGACAGGGGGCGCTTCCCCAGCATTTT | CASSMGQGALPQHF
- | - | TRBJ2-2 | TRBV19 | TGTGCCAGTACCTTCTCGCCTAACACCGGGGAGCTGTTTTTT | CASTFSPNTGELFF
- | - | TRBJ2-3 | TRBV18 | TGTGCCAGCTCCCTGGACAGTACAGATACGCAGTATTTT | CASSLDSTDTQYF
- | TRBD1 | TRBJ1-6 | TRBV3-1/TRBV3-2 | TGTGCCAGCAGCAGAGCGGGACAGGGGAGATCACCCCTCCACTTT | CASSRAGQGRSPLHF
- | - | TRBJ1-4 | TRBV5-3 | TGTGCCAGAAGTCCGGCCCTGGGCGAAAAACTGTTTTTT | CARSPALGEKLFF
- | TRBD2 | TRBJ2-1 | TRBV11-2 | TGTGCCAGCGGACGACTAGCGGGGTACAATGAGCAGTTCTTC | CASGRLAGYNEQFF
- | - | TRBJ2-3 | TRBV2 | TGTGCCAGCAGTGAATTCCCGGGGGGCAGCACAGATACGCAGTATTTT | CASSEFPGGSTDTQYF
- | - | TRBJ1-1 | TRBV15 | TGTGCCACCAGAGTGGAGGGGTTCGCTGAAGCTTTCTTT | CATRVEGFAEAFF
- | TRBD1 | TRBJ1-1 | TRBV15 | TGTGCCACCAGCAGAGCGGGACAGGGGGACACTGAAGCTTTCTTT | CATSRAGQGDTEAFF
- | TRBD1 | TRBJ1-1 | TRBV6-2/TRBV6-3 | TGTGCCAGCAGTAAGGGGGCTTGGACTGAAGCTTTCTTT | CASSKGAWTEAFF
- | TRBD1 | TRBJ1-4 | TRBV5-1 | TGCGCCAGCAGCTTGGATCAGGGGGCGCTTAAAAAACTGTTTTTT | CASSLDQGALKKLFF
- | TRBD1 | TRBJ2-7 | TRBV6-6 | TGTGCCAGCAGTTACTCTCCAGGGGGCCTATGGGAGCAGTACTTC | CASSYSPGGLWEQYF
once | TRBD2 | TRBJ2-1 | TRBV7-2 | TGTGCCAGCAGCTTTCTTTCGGGGGGGATGTATGAGCAGTTCTTC | CASSFLSGGMYEQFF
- | TRBD2 | TRBJ2-1 | TRBV25-1 | TGTGCCAGCAGTCCCCTTGCGGGGGGGCACAATGAGCAGTTCTTC | CASSPLAGGHNEQFF
- | - | TRBJ1-5 | TRBV2 | TGTGCCAGCAGTGAGGGTTGGCAGCCCCAGCATTTT | CASSEGWQPQHF
- | - | TRBJ1-3 | TRBV12-3/TRBV12-4 | TGTGCCAGCAGTTCGGCCTTACTTAACACCATATATTTT | CASSSALLNTIYF
- | - | TRBJ1-4 | TRBV19 | TGTGCCAGTAGTTTCCAGTCAACTAATGAAAAACTGTTTTTT | CASSFQSTNEKLFF
once | - | TRBJ2-1 | TRBV6-5 | TGTGCCAGCAGTTACGTGGGGGCCCCCTACAATGAGCAGTTCTTC | CASSYVGAPYNEQFF
- | - | TRBJ1-3 | TRBV18 | TGTGCCAGCTCACCCGGGGCCGACTCTGGAAACACCATATATTTT | CASSPGADSGNTIYF
once | TRBD1 | TRBJ1-1 | TRBV5-1 | TGCGCCAGCAGCTTGGAGCAGGGGGCCATGAACACTGAAGCTTTCTTT | CASSLEQGAMNTEAFF
- | - | TRBJ2-2 | TRBV13 | TGTGCCAGCAGCACACAAACCGGGGAGCTGTTTTTT | CASSTQTGELFF
- | TRBD1 | TRBJ2-3 | TRBV5-6 | TGTGCCAGCAGTCGAGGGGGCGTGGATACGCAGTATTTT | CASSRGGVDTQYF
- | - | TRBJ1-4 | TRBV3-1/TRBV3-2 | TGTGCCAGCAGCCAAGTAAATGAAAAACTGTTTTTT | CASSQVNEKLFF
- | - | TRBJ2-2 | TRBV9 | TGTGCCAGCAGCGTAGTGGGTCCGAACACCGGGGAGCTGTTTTTT | CASSVVGPNTGELFF
once | - | TRBJ1-1 | TRBV12-3/TRBV12-4 | TGTGCCACCTCGAGCAGGGACACTGAAGCTTTCTTT | CATSSRDTEAFF
- | - | TRBJ1-2 | TRBV6-2/TRBV6-3 | TGTGCCAGCAGCCTAGACACGTATGGCTACACCTTC | CASSLDTYGYTF
- | - | TRBJ1-1 | TRBV6-6 | TGTGCCAGCAGTTATGGGGTAGTGGAGGAGGCTTTCTTT | CASSYGVVEEAFF
- | - | TRBJ1-5 | TRBV19 | TGTGCCAGTAGACAGGGTAGTGTTCAGCCCCAGCATTTT | CASRQGSVQPQHF
- | - | TRBJ2-1 | TRBV3-1/TRBV3-2 | TGTGCCAGCAGCCAAGTGCGCAATGAGCAGTTCTTC | CASSQVRNEQFF
once | TRBD1 | TRBJ1-6 | TRBV6-1 | TGTGCCAGCAGTGATTTGGGGGTGACAGGGAATTCACCCCTCCACTTT | CASSDLGVTGNSPLHF
- | - | TRBJ1-4 | TRBV30 | TGTGCCTGGAGCGACAGCGTAAAACTGTTTTTT | CAWSDSVKLFF
- | - | TRBJ1-1 | TRBV5-4 | TGTGCCAGCAGCTTGGACCCCATGGGGAGGGGCACTGAAGCTTTCTTT | CASSLDPMGRGTEAFF
- | TRBD2 | TRBJ2-3 | TRBV7-2 | TGTGCCAGCAGCCAGCGGGACAGCACAGATACGCAGTATTTT | CASSQRDSTDTQYF
- | - | TRBJ2-2 | TRBV7-8 | TGTGCCAGCAGCAAGTCAGGGGCCACCGGGGAGCTGTTTTTT | CASSKSGATGELFF
- | TRBD1 | TRBJ2-7 | TRBV5-4 | TGTGCCAGCAGCTCGACCGGGACAGGAACCTACGAGCAGTACTTC | CASSSTGTGTYEQYF
- | - | TRBJ2-1 | TRBV9 | TGTGCCAGCAGCGCTTCCACGGGACATTGGGAGGACAATGAGCAGTTCTTC | CASSASTGHWEDNEQFF
- | TRBD1 | TRBJ1-1 | TRBV7-2 | TGTGCCAGCAGCACCCGACAGGGGGCATATGAAGCTTTCTTT | CASSTRQGAYEAFF
- | - | TRBJ2-5 | TRBV6-5 | TGTGCCAGCAGCCCGGGACTGAAAGAGACCCAGTACTTC | CASSPGLKETQYF
- | TRBD1 | TRBJ1-1 | TRBV6-5 | TGTGCCAGCAGGGGCCCAGGGACAGTCGACGCTTTCTTT | CASRGPGTVDAFF
- | TRBD2 | TRBJ2-2 | TRBV5-4 | TGTGCCAGCAGCTCCTACCCCGGGGGGGCCAAAACCGGGGAGCTGTTTTTT | CASSSYPGGAKTGELFF
- | - | TRBJ1-5 | TRBV11-2 | TGTGCCAGCAGCCGGGACTCGTTTAGCAATCAGCCCCAGCATTTT | CASSRDSFSNQPQHF